The TCR beta chain under discussion was sequenced for a study of spatial heterogeneity in lung cancer. As for the study in general: There were some 76 donors, all of them untreated patients with early-stage non-small cell lung cancer. Each unique TCR and UMI combination was seen more than ten times on average in raw reads. Study outcomes and limitations: Expanded tumor TCRs that were ubiquitous appeared in blood more at resection than follow-up.

Trimming took off 6 bases at V and 3 bases at J, with 5 bases between the two ends. Germline V gene sequence: CDR1 SNHLY, CDR2 FYNNEI. The CDR3 is 11 amino acids. Time point reported: blood at routine non-recurrence follow-up after resection. No cell sorting; template was whole RNA from tumor, lung tissue or PBMC. This clonotype was seen more than once but under ten times. Its antigen is not known. Via MiXCR, TCRdb re-called the 5' RACE reads, giving one row per CDR3 protein. Counted here are about 52,000 distinct CDR3 sequences, around 6.7% occurring once; the ten biggest clones make up 35%. This TCR was sampled from a female donor with early-stage non-small cell lung cancer. The source material was PBMCs, sampled at follow-up. This chain connects TRBV2 to TRBJ1-1; no clear D. The CDR3 spells CASRYYTEAFF. DNA of the CDR3: TGTGCCAGCAGATACTACACTGAAGCTTTCTTT.